Described below is a single TCR beta chain sequence and its context. The CDR3 runs to 15 residues. The V and J ends lost 4 bases and 6 bases, in that order; junction bases with no gene match: 6. Germline CDR1 and CDR2: LGHDT and YNNKEL (reference sequence). This sample is part of a study of response to subunit inactivated influenza vaccine. Each CDR3 protein is one row after TCRdb ran MiXCR on the RT-PCR reads. This table has over 450,000 distinct CDR3 sequences, under 15% appearing once. This sequence was found in a man between 45 and 60 years old who received an inactivated influenza vaccine. This chain links TRBV3-1 with TRBJ1-1, with TRBD1 identical over 12 bases. Material: PBMCs from blood, obtained roughly 47 days after vaccination. The CDR3 DNA reads TGTGCCAGCAGCCCGACGGGGACAGGGGGCCCTGAAGCTTTCTTT. Translated, it gives CASSPTGTGGPEAFF.